This T cell receptor (beta chain) is drawn from a study of OX40 agonist ivuxolimab in advanced cancers. Assay used: immunoSEQ multiplex PCR; TCRdb lists only in-frame clones, some missing. This sample yields some 70,000 clones, of which roughly 80% are seen a single time; about 2.3% belongs to the top ten. This clone was observed a single time. V was clipped by 1 base and J by 7 bases; unmatched bases: 7. Germline loops: CDR1 SGHTA, CDR2 FQGNSA. This CDR3 contains 15 residues. The source of this sequence is an adult with an advanced solid tumor such as melanoma, head and neck, liver or kidney cancer. The V gene is TRBV7-2, the J gene TRBJ1-2, with 9 bases identical to TRBD1. Source: CD4+ or CD8+ T cells sorted from blood, taken in a trial of the OX40 agonist ivuxolimab. The CDR3 DNA reads TGTGCCAGCAGCTTAGGGACAGGGGTCTCGGTTGGCTACACCTTC. Translated, it gives CASSLGTGVSVGYTF.